The TCR beta chain described here comes from a study of molecular identifiers for immune sequencing clone quantification. Previously described methods and listed TCR primers produced bulk TCR libraries. TCRdb re-analysed the PCR reads in MiXCR, keeping a single row per CDR3 protein. This table holds tens of thousands of distinct CDR3 sequences, about 19% found once. Study-wide results and limits: Jurkat TCR RNA spiked in from one cell could reportedly be detected among 1 million or so naive cells. Highly expanded clone sizes could be underestimated through barcode sharing by identical TCR molecules. Whereas clones above 20 RNA copies held under 1% of naive-cell molecules, they held over 97% of effector molecules.

Of note for this clonotype: The antigen remains unidentified. This clone may be a read error of a much larger clone one base away.

This sequence was found in a human donor in good health. Some libraries in this study had Jurkat cell RNA spiked in. Sequencing used naive CD8+ T cells from blood, with Jurkat cell RNA spiked in. As for subset: FACS-sorted CD8+CD4-CCR7+CD45RA+ naive T cells.

The CDR3 sequence is CSVGDRLAGAYEQYF. DNA for the CDR3: TGCAGCGTTGGAGACAGACTAGCGGGAGCGTACGAGCAGTACTTC. The chain uses TRBV29-1 and TRBJ2-7; 12 bases agree with TRBD2. CDR1 is SQVTM and CDR2 is ANQGSEA in the germline V gene. The CDR3 runs to 15 residues. The trim removed 4 bases at V and 4 bases at J, leaving 8 bases unmatched.